The 19 T cell receptor beta chains presented below share a single source sample, sequenced in a study of CD8+ T cells in alopecia areata. Specified treatment: oral pan-JAK inhibitor, 5-10 mg twice daily. RNA extraction and reverse transcription yielded cDNA as sequencing template. The protocol was immunoSEQ multiplex PCR, while the TCRdb copy is restricted to in-frame clones and leaves out a portion. The sample carries 90,000 or so clones, 44% recorded once. The sequences come from CD8+ T cells sorted from blood, collected at week 24, from a patient treated with tofacitinib. These TCRs come from a human donor with alopecia areata.

This clone was counted a few times. This chain connects TRBV29-1 to TRBJ2-1, with TRBD2 matching 9 bases. The CDR3 is made up of 15 amino acids. Germline lookup yields CDR1 SQVTM and CDR2 ANQGSEA. The V and J ends lost 3 bases and 7 bases, in that order; junction bases with no gene match: 10. The CDR3 nucleotides read TGCAGCGTTGAGTTTTTTAGCGGGAGAGGGAATGAGCAGTTCTTC. Encoded protein: CSVEFFSGRGNEQFF.

Only one count was recorded for this clone. The chain is built from TRBV7-2 and TRBJ1-2, with 7 bases lining up with TRBD1. After removal of 5 bases from V and 7 bases from J, the junction contained 7 bases not matched to a gene. This CDR3 region has 13 residues. In germline, CDR1 is SGHTA, CDR2 FQGNSA. Here the CDR3 DNA reads TGTGCCAGCAGCCCAGGGGGGTCTGGTGGCTACACCTTC. Its translation is CASSPGGSGGYTF.

This clone was detected a few times. The chain links TRBV29-1 to TRBJ1-1; the D is unclear. With 6 bases removed from V and 3 bases from J, the gap between germline ends came to 14 bases. The germline gives CDR1 SQVTM, CDR2 ANQGSEA. The CDR3 contains 13 residues. For the CDR3, the DNA is TGCAGCGTCATGCGAGGGATCTACACTGAAGCTTTCTTT. It yields the protein CSVMRGIYTEAFF.

A few counts support this clone. The rearrangement links TRBV15 to TRBJ1-5; no reliable D call. V lost 4 bases and J 7 bases, leaving 8 bases between the germline ends. The CDR3 consists of 12 residues. Per germline, CDR1 LNHNV and CDR2 YYDKDF (reference sequence). The CDR3 protein is CATSTMAQPQHF. CDR3 DNA sequence: TGTGCCACCAGCACCATGGCCCAGCCCCAGCATTTT.

The rearrangement links TRBV4-1 to TRBJ2-3; TRBD1 matches 7 bases. The CDR3 is 15 amino acids. With V trimmed by 4 bases and J by 0 bases, 4 bases remained unmatched. CDR1 MGHRA and CDR2 YSYEKL come from the germline V gene. CDR3 DNA: TGCGCCAGCAGCCCGGGGACAGCTAGCACAGATACGCAGTATTTT. Its protein is CASSPGTASTDTQYF.

This clone has only one observation. This sequence joins TRBV6-5 and TRBJ1-4; a possible D gene is TRBD1 (6 bases). The V end lost 8 bases, the J end lost 5 bases, and 18 bases lay between the germline ends. This CDR3 comprises 15 residues. Germline CDR1 reads MNHEY; CDR2 reads SVGAGI. CDR3 in DNA: TGTGCCAGCGCCGACAGGTCTCGGACAAATGAAAAACTGTTTTTT. Protein: CASADRSRTNEKLFF.

The chain joins TRBV12-5 to TRBJ2-3; D gene uncertain. Germline V gives CDR1 LGHNT, CDR2 FRNRAP. The CDR3 spans 12 residues. Deletions cut 1 base from V and 8 bases from J, with 7 bases between. The CDR3, as DNA: TGTGCTAGTGGTTTGGGCCTGATTACGCAGTATTTT. As protein: CASGLGLITQYF.

The V gene is TRBV6-6, the J gene TRBJ2-1, with 9 bases lining up with TRBD2. The ends lost 10 bases at V and 6 bases at J; junction bases unmatched: 13. The CDR3 sequence is 15 residues long. Germline loops: CDR1 MNHNY, CDR2 SVGAGI (reference sequence). The DNA of the CDR3 is TGTGCCACATACGTCCTAGCGGGGAGGTCCAATGAGCAGTTCTTC. Encoded protein: CATYVLAGRSNEQFF.

This clone came up a few times. The rearrangement links TRBV7-6 to TRBJ2-1; D not resolved. This CDR3 is 14 amino acids long. The germline V and J ends were trimmed by 6 bases and 3 bases, with 12 bases remaining between them. The V gene's germline CDR1 is SGHVS and CDR2 FNYEAQ. CDR3 coding DNA: TGTGCCAGCAGAGTAGGTACTGGCTACAATGAGCAGTTCTTC. It codes for CASRVGTGYNEQFF.

This clone has a handful of counts. The gene calls are TRBV27 and TRBJ2-1, with TRBD2 identical over 7 bases. Germline V CDR1 and CDR2: MNHEY, SMNVEV (reference sequence). The CDR3 spans 15 residues. V lost 6 bases to trimming and J lost 2 bases; unmatched junction nucleotides: 7. The CDR3 spells CASSPSGWAYNEQFF. CDR3 nucleotide sequence: TGTGCCAGCAGCCCTAGCGGATGGGCCTACAATGAGCAGTTCTTC.

The chain couples TRBV15 to TRBJ2-4, with D perhaps TRBD1 (6 bases). The CDR3 is 15 residues long. The V gene lost 5 bases and the J gene lost 8 bases, with 19 bases spanning the gap. Germline values: CDR1 LNHNV, CDR2 YYDKDF (reference sequence). The DNA of the CDR3 is TGTGCCACCAGCCAAGGCCGGGCAGGGGCGGACATTCAGTACTTC. The encoded protein is CATSQGRAGADIQYF.

The table lists this clone with a few counts. V usage is TRBV29-1 and J usage is TRBJ2-7, with D perhaps TRBD2 (5 bases). This CDR3 region has 11 residues. CDR1 and CDR2 from the germline V gene are SQVTM and ANQGSEA. The V gene lost 6 bases and the J gene lost 3 bases, with 9 bases spanning the gap. CDR3 protein: CSVTNLYEQYF. The CDR3, as DNA: TGCAGCGTGACTAACCTCTACGAGCAGTACTTC.

Written as DNA, the CDR3 is TGTGCCAGCAGCGTAGCGGTTGCAGATACGCAGTATTTT. As protein: CASSVAVADTQYF. The chain couples TRBV9 to TRBJ2-3; D uncertain. Trimming left V 0 bases short and J 4 bases short, with 6 bases between. The CDR3 contains 13 residues. CDR1 is SGDLS and CDR2 is YYNGEE in the germline V gene.

The chain couples TRBV30 to TRBJ2-7; D is ambiguous. V was trimmed by 3 bases and J by 2 bases, leaving 11 bases between them. The CDR3 totals 13 residues. CDR1 GTSNPN and CDR2 SVGIG come from the germline V gene (reference sequence). DNA of the CDR3: TGTGCCTGGAGCTTCGGGTCCACCTACGAGCAGTACTTC. This codes for CAWSFGSTYEQYF. The full variable domain, completed using reference TRBV30 and TRBJ2-7, is SQTIHQWPATLVQPVGSPLSLECTVEGTSNPNLYWYRQAAGRGLQLLFYSVGIGQISSEVPQNLSASRPQDRQFILSSKKLLLSDSGFYLCAWSFGSTYEQYFGPGTRLTVT.

This clone was recorded a few times. The V and J genes are TRBV6-6 and TRBJ2-1; D is possibly TRBD1 or TRBD2 (6 bases each). CDR3 length: 13 amino acids. V lost 5 bases and J 8 bases, leaving 13 bases between the germline ends. Germline CDR1 is MNHNY and CDR2 is SVGAGI (reference sequence). The CDR3: CASSPGARDEQFF. Here the CDR3 DNA reads TGTGCCAGCAGTCCGGGGGCACGGGATGAGCAGTTCTTC.

The chain carries TRBV7-9 and TRBJ2-1, with D tentatively TRBD1 or TRBD2 (5 bases each). The V end lost 3 bases, the J end lost 5 bases, and 11 bases lay between the germline ends. Germline CDR1 is SEHNR and CDR2 is FQNEAQ (reference sequence). This CDR3 spans 14 amino acids. In DNA, the CDR3 is TGTGCCAGCAGCTTCAGCATGGGGGACAATGAGCAGTTCTTC. This translates into CASSFSMGDNEQFF.

The chain employs TRBV29-1 and TRBJ2-2, with TRBD2 matching over 10 bases. Germline trimming cut 3 bases from V and 2 bases from J; bases unmatched to any gene: 3. Per the germline V gene, CDR1 is SQVTM and CDR2 is ANQGSEA. The CDR3 has 15 residues. The DNA of the CDR3 is TGCAGCGTTGACCCTAGCGGGAGAAACACCGGGGAGCTGTTTTTT. This gives the protein CSVDPSGRNTGELFF.

This chain's CDR3 is CASTEGGGRGEAFF. In nucleotides, the CDR3 is TGTGCCAGCACCGAAGGGGGGGGCCGGGGTGAAGCTTTCTTT. This chain connects TRBV9 to TRBJ1-1; maybe TRBD1 (6 bases). CDR3 length equals 14 residues. CDR1 and CDR2 from the germline V gene are SGDLS and YYNGEE. Trimming shortened V by 6 bases and J by 7 bases, and 19 bases separated the two germline ends.

The chain recombines TRBV10-3 with TRBJ1-2; 7 nucleotides match TRBD1. The V gene's germline CDR1 is ENHRY and CDR2 SYGVKD. J lost 8 bases, V lost 3 bases, and 9 bases had no gene match. CDR3 size: 14 residues. The CDR3 coding sequence is TGTGCCATCAGTGATTTCGACAGGGTAGAGGGCTACACCTTC. This encodes CAISDFDRVEGYTF.